Listed here are 3 T cell receptor beta chains from one sample, sequenced in a study of OX40 agonist ivuxolimab in advanced cancers. Method: immunoSEQ multiplex PCR; TCRdb's copy keeps in-frame clones and lacks some. The sample carries fewer than 70,000 clones, over 80% recorded once. The specimen comprised CD4+ or CD8+ T cells sorted from blood, sampled in a trial of the OX40 agonist ivuxolimab. Receptors originate from an adult with an advanced solid tumor such as melanoma, head and neck, liver or kidney cancer.

The chain has TRBV11-2 and TRBJ2-7; 8 nucleotides match TRBD1. This CDR3 has 15 amino acids. Per germline, CDR1 SGHAT and CDR2 FQNNGV. The junction had 10 bases not matched to a gene; V was cut back by 5 bases and J by 4 bases. In DNA, the CDR3 is TGTGCCAGCAGCGCAGGGGGCAGGGCATGGTACGAGCAGTACGTC. Protein sequence: CASSAGGRAWYEQYV.

This sequence joins TRBV15 and TRBJ2-1; 10 bases align to TRBD2. The CDR3 contains 15 residues. The ends lost 4 bases at V and 8 bases at J; junction bases unmatched: 8. Per germline, CDR1 LNHNV and CDR2 YYDKDF (reference sequence). Here the CDR3 reads CATSTGLAGVDEQFF. Here the CDR3 DNA reads TGTGCCACCAGCACTGGGCTAGCGGGAGTTGATGAGCAGTTCTTC.

The chain is built from TRBV27 and TRBJ1-5, with TRBD1 matching 8 bases. This CDR3 comprises 15 residues. The ends lost 6 bases at V and 7 bases at J; junction bases unmatched: 11. The germline V gene has CDR1 MNHEY and CDR2 SMNVEV (reference sequence). Here the CDR3 reads CASSVGTGPLQPQHF. The CDR3, as DNA: TGTGCCAGCAGCGTTGGGACAGGACCTTTGCAGCCCCAGCATTTT.